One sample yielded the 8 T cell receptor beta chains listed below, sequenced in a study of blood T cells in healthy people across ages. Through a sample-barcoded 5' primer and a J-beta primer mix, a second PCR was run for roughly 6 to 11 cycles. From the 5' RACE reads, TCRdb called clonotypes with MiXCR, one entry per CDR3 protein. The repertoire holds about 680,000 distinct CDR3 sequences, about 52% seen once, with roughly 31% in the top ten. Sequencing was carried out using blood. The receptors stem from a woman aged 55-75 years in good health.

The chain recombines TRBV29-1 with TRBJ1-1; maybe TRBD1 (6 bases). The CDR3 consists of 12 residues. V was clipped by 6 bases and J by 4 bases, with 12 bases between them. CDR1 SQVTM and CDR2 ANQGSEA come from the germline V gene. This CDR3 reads CSVTGPLTEAFF. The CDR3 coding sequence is TGCAGCGTGACAGGCCCCCTCACTGAAGCTTTCTTT.

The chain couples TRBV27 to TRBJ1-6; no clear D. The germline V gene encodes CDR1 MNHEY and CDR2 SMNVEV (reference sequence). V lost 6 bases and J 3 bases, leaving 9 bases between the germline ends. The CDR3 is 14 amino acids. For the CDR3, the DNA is TGTGCCAGCAGGGACGGAAACTATAATTCACCCCTCCACTTT. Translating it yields CASRDGNYNSPLHF.

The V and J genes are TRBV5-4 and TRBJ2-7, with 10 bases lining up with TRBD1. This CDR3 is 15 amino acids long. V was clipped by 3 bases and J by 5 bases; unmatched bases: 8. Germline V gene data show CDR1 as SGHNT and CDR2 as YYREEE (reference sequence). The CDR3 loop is CASSSKRTGGDEQYF. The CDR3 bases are TGTGCCAGCAGCTCTAAACGGACAGGGGGAGACGAGCAGTACTTC. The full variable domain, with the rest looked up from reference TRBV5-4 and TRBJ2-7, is ETGVTQSPTHLIKTRGQQVTLRCSSQSGHNTVSWYQQALGQGPQFIFQYYREEENGRGNFPPRFSGLQFPNYSSELNVNALELDDSALYLCASSSKRTGGDEQYFGPGTRLTVT.

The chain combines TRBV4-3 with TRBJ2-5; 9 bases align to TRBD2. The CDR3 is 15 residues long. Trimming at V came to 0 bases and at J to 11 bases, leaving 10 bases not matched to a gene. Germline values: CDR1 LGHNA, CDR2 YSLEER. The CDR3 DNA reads TGCGCCAGCAGCCAAGAACTAGCGGGTAACAATGAGCAGTACTTC. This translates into CASSQELAGNNEQYF.

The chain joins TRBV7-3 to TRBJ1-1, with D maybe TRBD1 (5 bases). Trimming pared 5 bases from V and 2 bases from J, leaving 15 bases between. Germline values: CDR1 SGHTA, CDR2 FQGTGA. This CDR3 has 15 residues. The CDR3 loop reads CASSLGRVGNTEAFF. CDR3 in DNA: TGTGCCAGCAGCCTAGGCAGGGTAGGCAACACTGAAGCTTTCTTT.

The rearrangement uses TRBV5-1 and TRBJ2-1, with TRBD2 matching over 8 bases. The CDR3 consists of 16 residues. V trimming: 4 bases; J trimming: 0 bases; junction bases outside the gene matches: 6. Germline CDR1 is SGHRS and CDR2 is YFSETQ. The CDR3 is CASSLNSGNSYNEQFF. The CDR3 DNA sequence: TGCGCCAGCAGCCTCAATAGCGGGAACTCCTACAATGAGCAGTTCTTC.

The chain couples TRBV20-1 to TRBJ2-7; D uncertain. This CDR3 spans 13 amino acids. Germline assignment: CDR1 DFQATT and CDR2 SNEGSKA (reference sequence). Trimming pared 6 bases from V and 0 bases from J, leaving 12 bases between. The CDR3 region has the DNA TGCAGTGCCTACGGAGAAAACTCCTACGAGCAGTACTTC. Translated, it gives CSAYGENSYEQYF.

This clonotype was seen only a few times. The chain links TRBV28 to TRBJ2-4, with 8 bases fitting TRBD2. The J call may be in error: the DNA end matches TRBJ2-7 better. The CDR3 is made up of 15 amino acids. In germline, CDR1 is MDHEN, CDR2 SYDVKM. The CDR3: CASRRGGKRDYEQYF. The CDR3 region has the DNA TGTGCCAGCCGCCGGGGGGGAAAAAGGGACTACGAGCAGTACTTC.